This entry describes one TCR beta chain. The data were produced by immunoSEQ multiplex PCR, yet TCRdb's version contains in-frame clones alone and is incomplete. The table shows about 73,000 clones, with approximately 93% occurring only once. This sample is part of a study of technical replicates of blood from a few donors. The CDR3 contains 14 residues. V lost 0 bases and J lost 4, with 8 bases in between. Germline CDR1 MNHEY, CDR2 SVGAGI. The source material was T cells isolated from PBMCs. This receptor was taken from a human donor in good health. The chain employs TRBV6-5 and TRBJ2-3; possibly TRBD2 for D (6 bases). DNA for the CDR3: TGTGCCAGCAGTTACTCGGAGGGAGCAGATACGCAGTATTTT. As protein: CASSYSEGADTQYF.